These T cell receptor beta chains were read from a single sample in a study of Graves' ophthalmopathy and Graves' hyperthyroidism. TCRdb ran MiXCR on the multiplex PCR reads and lists one entry per CDR3 protein. This repertoire shows almost 750,000 distinct CDR3 sequences, 40% found once; its top ten account for 40% to 55%. Sequenced: peripheral blood. The receptor set was obtained from an adult man with Graves' ophthalmopathy. Both conserved end residues are part of each CDR3. Each record gives: CDR3 protein, CDR3 DNA, clone size, J gene, V gene, D gene. D genes are given only for firm matches. Clone size appears in some rows only: once, few, many, or a class for an expanded clone.

CASSPHLQNEQYF | TGTGCCAGCAGCCCGCACCTACAAAACGAGCAGTACTTC | many | TRBJ2-7 | TRBV14 | NA
CASSVSGRETQYF | TGTGCCAGCAGCGTAAGCGGCAGGGAGACCCAGTACTTC | many | TRBJ2-5 | TRBV9 | NA
CASSPGSSDTQYF | TGTGCCAGCAGCCCAGGGAGCTCAGATACGCAGTATTTT | NA | TRBJ2-3 | TRBV7-9 | NA
CSAREDRDYEQYF | TGCAGTGCTAGAGAGGACAGGGACTACGAGCAGTACTTC | few | TRBJ2-7 | TRBV20-1 | TRBD1
CASSLDLWEQYF | TGTGCCAGCAGCTTAGATCTTTGGGAGCAGTACTTC | many | TRBJ2-7 | TRBV7-9 | NA
CASSQDWRGQETQYF | TGTGCCAGCAGCCAAGATTGGCGGGGGCAGGAGACCCAGTACTTC | NA | TRBJ2-5 | TRBV4-2 | NA
CASSQPGQTPYEQYF | TGCGCCAGCAGCCAACCGGGACAGACTCCCTACGAGCAGTACTTC | NA | TRBJ2-7 | TRBV4-3 | TRBD1
CASSLPRGSYEQYF | TGTGCCAGCAGTTTACCCAGGGGTTCCTACGAGCAGTACTTC | NA | TRBJ2-7 | TRBV2 | NA
CASSLGGSALVELFF | TGTGCCAGCAGTTTAGGAGGGTCTGCCCTAGTGGAACTGTTTTTT | once | TRBJ1-4 | TRBV25-1 | NA
CASRHHRDGGANVLTF | TGTGCCAGCAGACATCACAGGGATGGTGGGGCCAACGTCCTGACTTTC | many | TRBJ2-6 | TRBV6-8 | NA
CATSVPGYGYTF | TGTGCCACCAGTGTCCCCGGCTATGGCTACACCTTC | NA | TRBJ1-2 | TRBV24-1 | NA
CASSESSAGEAFF | TGCGCCAGCAGTGAGTCGAGCGCAGGTGAAGCTTTCTTT | many | TRBJ1-1 | TRBV10-1 | NA